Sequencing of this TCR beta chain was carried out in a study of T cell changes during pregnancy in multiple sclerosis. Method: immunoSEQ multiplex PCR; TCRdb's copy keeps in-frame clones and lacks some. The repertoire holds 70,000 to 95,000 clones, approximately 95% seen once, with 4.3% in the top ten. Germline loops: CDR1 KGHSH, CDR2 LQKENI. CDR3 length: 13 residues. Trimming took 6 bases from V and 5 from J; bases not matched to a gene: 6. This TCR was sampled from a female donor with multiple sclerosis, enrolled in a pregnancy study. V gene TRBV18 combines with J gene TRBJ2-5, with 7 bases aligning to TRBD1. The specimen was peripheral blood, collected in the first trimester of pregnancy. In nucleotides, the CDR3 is TGTGCCAGCTCGACAGGGATAGGGGAGACCCAGTACTTC. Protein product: CASSTGIGETQYF.